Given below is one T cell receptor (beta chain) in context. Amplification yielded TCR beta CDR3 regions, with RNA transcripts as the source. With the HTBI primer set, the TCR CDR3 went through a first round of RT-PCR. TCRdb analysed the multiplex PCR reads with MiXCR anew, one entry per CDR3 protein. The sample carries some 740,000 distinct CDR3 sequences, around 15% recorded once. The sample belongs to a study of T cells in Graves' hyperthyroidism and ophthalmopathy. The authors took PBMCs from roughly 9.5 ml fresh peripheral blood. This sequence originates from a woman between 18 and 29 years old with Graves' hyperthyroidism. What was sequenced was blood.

CDR3 loop: CASSRAGGLAEYNEQFF. DNA of the CDR3: TGTGCCAGCAGCCGGGCAGGGGGACTAGCGGAATACAATGAGCAGTTCTTC. The V and J genes are TRBV14 and TRBJ2-1; TRBD2 matches 11 bases. Germline V lookup: CDR1 SGHDN, CDR2 FVKESK. The CDR3 has 17 amino acids. With 4 bases clipped from V and 4 bases from J, the junction kept 9 bases outside the gene matches. The full variable domain, in which reference TRBV14 and TRBJ2-1 provide the parts outside the CDR3, is EAGVTQFPSHSVIEKGQTVTLRCDPISGHDNLYWYRRVMGKEIKFLLHFVKESKQDESGMPNNRFLAERTGGTYSTLKVQPAELEDSGVYFCASSRAGGLAEYNEQFFGPGTRLTVL.